The rows below give T cell receptor beta chains drawn from one sample of a study of blood T cells in healthy people across ages. Using its own MiXCR run on the 5' RACE reads, TCRdb lists one record per CDR3 protein. The table has hundreds of thousands of distinct CDR3 sequences, around 32% seen once. The sequenced material came from blood. These TCRs come from a woman over 75 in good health. The CDR3 runs from the conserved cysteine through the conserved F or W. A D gene is named only where the DNA matches it firmly. The size of a clone is reported for some rows only, either as once, few or many, or as a class for expanded clones.

TRBV5-1,NA,15,TRBJ2-7,TRBD1,TGCGCCAGCAGCGGAAGAAGACAGGGAAGCACCGAGCAGTACTTC,CASSGRRQGSTEQYF
TRBV28,few,14,TRBJ1-4,NA,TGTGCCAGCAGCCAGCAGGGAAGTAATGAAAAACTGTTTTTT,CASSQQGSNEKLFF
TRBV20-1,once,15,TRBJ1-1,TRBD1,TGCAGTGCTCTGGACAGGGACGCTATGAACACTGAAGCTTTCTTT,CSALDRDAMNTEAFF
TRBV7-3,many,13,TRBJ2-5,NA,TGTGCCAGCAGCGCGGGGCCGGGAGAGACCCAGTACTTC,CASSAGPGETQYF
TRBV3-1,many,14,TRBJ1-2,TRBD1,TGTGCCAGCAGACCAGGGGGCATCGACTATGGCTACACCTTC,CASRPGGIDYGYTF
TRBV20-1,NA,15,TRBJ2-2,NA,TGCAGTGCTAGGCAAGGGACTTCGAACACCGGGGAGCTGTTTTTT,CSARQGTSNTGELFF
TRBV9,NA,15,TRBJ1-4,NA,TGTGCCAGCAGCGTAGTCGGCTCAACTAATGAAAAACCGTTTTTT,CASSVVGSTNEKPFF
TRBV4-1,few,15,TRBJ2-7,TRBD1,TGCGCCAGCAGGGACAGGGGGGGCGTCTCCTACGAGCAGTACTTC,CASRDRGGVSYEQYF
TRBV18,NA,15,TRBJ2-1,TRBD1,TGTGCCAGCTCACCACCAGGGGGCATCTACAATGAGCAGTTCTTC,CASSPPGGIYNEQFF
TRBV7-9,many,16,TRBJ2-3,TRBD1,TGTGCCAGCAGCTTTCCCGGGACAGGGAGCACAGATACGCAGTATTTT,CASSFPGTGSTDTQYF
TRBV20-1,many,12,TRBJ2-5,NA,TGCAGTGCTATTGGCCACCAAGAGACCCAGTACTTC,CSAIGHQETQYF
TRBV5-1,NA,18,TRBJ2-1,TRBD2,TGCGCCAGCAGCTTGGGACTAGCGGGAGGTCCCCTCTACAATGAGCAGTTCTTC,CASSLGLAGGPLYNEQFF
TRBV20-1,many,16,TRBJ2-5,TRBD2,TGCAGTTCTGGCCTTAGCGGGGGGGCGATTGAAGAGACCCAGTACTTC,CSSGLSGGAIEETQYF
TRBV28,NA,15,TRBJ1-2,NA,TGTGCCAGCAGTTCCCCCTGGGCAGGGGAGTATGGCTACACCTTC,CASSSPWAGEYGYTF
TRBV5-1,NA,16,TRBJ2-7,NA,TGCGCCAGCAGCTCCAAAGTAGCAAGAAAGGAAAACGAGCAGTACTTC,CASSSKVARKENEQYF
TRBV9,few,15,TRBJ1-6,NA,TGTGCCAGCAGCGTAAATAGCGCGGACGATTCACCCCTCCACTTT,CASSVNSADDSPLHF
TRBV29-1,many,13,TRBJ2-1,TRBD2,TGCAGCGTTCCTAGCGGAACCTACAATGAGCAGTTCTTC,CSVPSGTYNEQFF
TRBV12-5,NA,15,TRBJ2-7,TRBD2,TGTGCTAGTGGTTTGGGCGGACTAGCTTCCTACGAGCAGTACTTC,CASGLGGLASYEQYF
TRBV20-1,many,13,TRBJ2-7,TRBD2,TGCAGTGCCCGGACTAGCGGGGGCTACGAGCAGTACTTC,CSARTSGGYEQYF
TRBV28,NA,14,TRBJ1-2,NA,TGTGCCAGCAGTTTACGGGCCAATAACTATGGCTACACCTTC,CASSLRANNYGYTF
TRBV4-3,NA,13,TRBJ1-1,NA,TGCGCCAGCAGCCAAGACCGAGGGCAGGGAGCTTTCTTT,CASSQDRGQGAFF
TRBV3-1,NA,12,TRBJ1-1,NA,TGTGCCAGCAGCCGACTCGACAGGGAAGCTTTCTTT,CASSRLDREAFF
TRBV20-1,many,17,TRBJ2-5,NA,TGCAGTGCTCCCTCGATAAGGGGGGGGGCCAGTGGACAGACCCAGTACTTC,CSAPSIRGGASGQTQYF
TRBV11-2,few,14,TRBJ2-3,NA,TGTGCCAGCAGCTTAGTGGGGGGACTAGATACGCAGTATTTT,CASSLVGGLDTQYF
TRBV6-1,NA,15,TRBJ1-2,NA,TGTGCCAGCAGTGAATATACGGGAGCTAACTATGGCTACACCTTC,CASSEYTGANYGYTF
TRBV10-3,many,11,TRBJ2-1,NA,TGTGCCATCGGGTTATCAGGAGTGCAGTTCTTC,CAIGLSGVQFF
TRBV12-5,few,15,TRBJ1-4,TRBD1,TGTGCTAGTGGCCCCGGACAGGGAAGGGATGAAAAACTGTTTTTT,CASGPGQGRDEKLFF
TRBV7-6,many,14,TRBJ2-1,TRBD2,TGTGCCAGCAGCTTGGAGGGACTAGCCAATGAGCAGTTCTTC,CASSLEGLANEQFF
TRBV5-6,many,16,TRBJ2-5,TRBD1,TGTGCCAGCAGCTGGACAGGGGGGCCGGTCCAAGAGACCCAGTACTTC,CASSWTGGPVQETQYF
TRBV11-2,many,16,TRBJ1-6,NA,TGTGCCAGCACCCACGGTAGCGACTCCTATAATTCACCCCTCCACTTT,CASTHGSDSYNSPLHF
TRBV9,many,15,TRBJ2-3,NA,TGTGCCAGCAGCACCTCCGCCCGGTACACAGATACGCAGTATTTT,CASSTSARYTDTQYF
TRBV7-6,NA,15,TRBJ1-3,TRBD1,TGTGCCAGCAGGCCCGGGACAGGGGTTGGAAACACCATATATTTT,CASRPGTGVGNTIYF
TRBV29-1,NA,11,TRBJ2-3,NA,TGCAGCGCGGCTCGCGCGGATGCGCTGTATTTT,CSAARADALYF
TRBV4-2,NA,19,TRBJ2-3,TRBD2,TGTGCCAGCAGCCAAGAGGTAGCGGGTAGCGGGGGAGTCACAGATACGCAGTATTTT,CASSQEVAGSGGVTDTQYF
TRBV4-3,many,15,TRBJ2-7,NA,TGCGCCAGCAGCCAAGAAATAAGCAGGTCCTACGAGCAGTACTTC,CASSQEISRSYEQYF
TRBV10-3,NA,13,TRBJ1-1,NA,TGTGCCATCAGTGAAGGGGAGAACACTGAAGCTTTCTTT,CAISEGENTEAFF
TRBV15,NA,13,TRBJ1-1,NA,TGTGCCACAGGTCTGGGGGTAGCCACTGAAGCTTTCTTT,CATGLGVATEAFF
TRBV20-1,many,13,TRBJ2-5,TRBD1,TGCAGTGCTAGGACAGGGTACCAAGAGACCCAGTACTTC,CSARTGYQETQYF
TRBV10-3,many,17,TRBJ2-4,NA,TGTGCCATCAGTGAGGACGAACAGGGTCTAGCCAAAAACATTCAGTACTTC,CAISEDEQGLAKNIQYF
TRBV20-1,many,14,TRBJ2-1,TRBD2,TGCAGTGCCCGGGGGGGGGCTTCGGGAAATGAGCAGTTCTTC,CSARGGASGNEQFF
TRBV13,few,16,TRBJ2-1,TRBD2,TGTGCCAGCAGCGATCGCGGGTGGGGGGGCTACAATGAGCAGTTCTTC,CASSDRGWGGYNEQFF
TRBV20-1,NA,13,TRBJ2-1,NA,TGCAGCACCCCAGGAGGCTCCTACAATGAGCAGTTCTTC,CSTPGGSYNEQFF
TRBV4-3,few,17,TRBJ2-3,TRBD2,TGCGCCAGCAGCCAAGGGCTTGGGGGGGACGGCACAGATACGCAGTATTTT,CASSQGLGGDGTDTQYF
TRBV27,NA,13,TRBJ1-1,NA,TGTGCCAGCGGGGCAACTTGGGACACTGAAGCTTTCTTT,CASGATWDTEAFF
TRBV7-3,NA,16,TRBJ2-3,TRBD2,TGTGCCAGCAGCCCCCGGGGGGGTAGCGGGACAAATACGCAGTATTTT,CASSPRGGSGTNTQYF
TRBV7-9,many,15,TRBJ2-1,NA,TGTGCCAGCAGCTTGGGGCAGACGGCTGGGGATGAGCAGTTCTTC,CASSLGQTAGDEQFF
TRBV21-1,NA,17,TRBJ1-1,NA,TGTGCCAGCAGCACGTGCAGACCAAGGACGGAGAACACTGAAGCTTTCTTT,CASSTCRPRTENTEAFF
TRBV20-1,many,14,TRBJ2-1,TRBD1,TGCAGTGCTAACCAGGGGACAGGGTACGATGAGCAGTTCTTC,CSANQGTGYDEQFF
TRBV2,few,11,TRBJ1-1,TRBD1,TGTGCCAGCACCCCAGGGGGTGAAGCTTTCTTT,CASTPGGEAFF
TRBV5-5,NA,14,TRBJ1-4,NA,TGTGCCAGCAGCTGGGGAATAACTAATGAAAAACTGTTTTTT,CASSWGITNEKLFF
TRBV5-1,many,14,TRBJ1-1,NA,TGCGCCAGCAGCTTGAGTTCCCAGAACACTGAAGCTTTCTTT,CASSLSSQNTEAFF
TRBV28,NA,12,TRBJ2-7,NA,TGTGCCAGCAGGAAAAGAACCTACGAGCAGTACTTC,CASRKRTYEQYF
TRBV28,NA,11,TRBJ1-1,NA,TGTGCCAGCAAGGGGTCTACTGAAGCTTTCTTT,CASKGSTEAFF